Below, 15 T cell receptor beta chains from the same sample are listed, as sequenced in a study of blood T cell repertoires in COVID-19. Assay: immunoSEQ multiplex PCR; the TCRdb copy retains only in-frame clones and omits some. The profile shows about 240,000 clones, around 85% of them singletons. Sample: PBMCs or T cells enriched from blood (not recorded which). The source is a woman aged 40-49 years with acute COVID-19.

The chain joins TRBV6-1 to TRBJ2-2; D is possibly TRBD2 (5 bases). In germline, CDR1 is MNHNS, CDR2 SASEGT. Deletions cut 2 bases from V and 6 bases from J, with 7 bases between. The CDR3 extends over 13 amino acids. The CDR3 DNA follows: TGTGCCAGCAGTGAATCTAGCTCCGGGGAGCTGTTTTTT. Its protein product is CASSESSSGELFF.

This chain joins TRBV6-1 and TRBJ2-5, with 7 bases matching TRBD1. The CDR3 loop spans 14 amino acids. V gave up 1 base and J gave up 4 bases; unmatched junction bases: 3. In germline, CDR1 is MNHNS, CDR2 SASEGT. The CDR3 protein is CASSEGDSRETQYF. The DNA of the CDR3 is TGTGCCAGCAGTGAAGGGGACAGTCGAGAGACCCAGTACTTC.

The chain combines TRBV6-4 with TRBJ1-1; D is uncertain. V lost 3 bases, J lost 1 base, and 9 bases lay in between. This CDR3 has 14 amino acids. Germline values: CDR1 MRHNA, CDR2 SNTAGT. In DNA, the CDR3 is TGTGCCAGCAGTGAATCTGTGTGGAACACTGAAGCTTTCTTT. Translated, it gives CASSESVWNTEAFF.

V and J are TRBV30 and TRBJ1-2; D gene unclear. Per germline, CDR1 GTSNPN and CDR2 SVGIG (reference sequence). CDR3 length: 11 amino acids. The V end was cut by 5 bases, the J end by 7 bases, with 11 bases between. CDR3 in DNA: TGTGCCTGGTCAGATTACCGTGGCTACACCTTC. Translated: CAWSDYRGYTF.

This clone was counted a single time. This chain connects TRBV6-4 to TRBJ2-1; 11 bases map to TRBD2. This CDR3 is built from 15 residues. Trimming removed 5 bases from V and 6 bases from J; junction bases left unmatched: 6. Germline values: CDR1 MRHNA, CDR2 SNTAGT. The CDR3 sequence: CASSPLTSGSNEQFF. In DNA, the CDR3 is TGTGCCAGCAGTCCTCTCACTAGCGGGAGCAATGAGCAGTTCTTC.

CDR3 DNA: TGTGCCAGTAGTAGGCCGCCGAATCAGGGGGCTGGCTATGGCTACACCTTC. This sequence encodes CASSRPPNQGAGYGYTF. The chain couples TRBV19 to TRBJ1-2; TRBD1 agrees at 8 bases. The V gene end was trimmed by 4 bases and the J gene end by 4 bases; junction bases not matched to a gene: 14. The CDR3 has 17 amino acids. CDR1 LNHDA and CDR2 SQIVND come from the germline V gene (reference sequence).

V usage is TRBV29-1 and J usage is TRBJ2-3; 8 positions match TRBD2. The CDR3 is made up of 13 amino acids. Germline lookup yields CDR1 SQVTM and CDR2 ANQGSEA. V was pared by 4 bases and J by 6 bases, with 6 bases of the junction left unmatched. The CDR3 DNA sequence: TGCAGCGTTGGGACTAGCAGTTCGGATACGCAGTATTTT. Its protein product is CSVGTSSSDTQYF.

The rearrangement joins TRBV3-1 (or the pseudogene TRBV3-2) to TRBJ1-2; D remains ambiguous. This CDR3 is built from 14 residues. Trimming took off 2 bases at V and 2 bases at J, with 9 bases between the two ends. Germline assignment: CDR1 LGHDT and CDR2 YNNKEL (reference sequence). Here the CDR3 reads CASSQIEGNYGYTF. CDR3 coding DNA: TGTGCCAGCAGCCAAATTGAGGGAAACTATGGCTACACCTTC.

This rearrangement joins TRBV29-1 to TRBJ2-5; D is unresolved. The CDR3 has 13 amino acids. Germline values: CDR1 SQVTM, CDR2 ANQGSEA. V lost 1 base and J lost 5, with 11 bases in between. CDR3 DNA: TGCAGCGTTGAAGTTCTAGGTGGGGAGACCCAGTACTTC. Encoded protein: CSVEVLGGETQYF. The full variable domain, with the rest looked up from reference TRBV29-1 and TRBJ2-5, is SAVISQKPSRDICQRGTSLTIQCQVDSQVTMMFWYRQQPGQSLTLIATANQGSEATYESGFVIDKFPISRPNLTFSTLTVSNMSPEDSSIYLCSVEVLGGETQYFGPGTRLLVL.

V usage is TRBV10-3 and J usage is TRBJ1-4, with 8 bases matching TRBD1. The J segment lost 7 bases and the V segment lost 6 bases, leaving 4 bases of the junction unmatched. CDR3 size: 13 residues. Per the germline V gene, CDR1 is ENHRY and CDR2 is SYGVKD. For the CDR3, the DNA is TGTGCCATCAGGGACAGGGAGGGTGAAAAACTGTTTTTT. This codes for CAIRDREGEKLFF.

This chain connects TRBV5-6 to TRBJ1-6; possibly TRBD1 for D (5 bases). CDR1 and CDR2 from the germline V gene are SGHDT and YYEEEE. Trimming pared 5 bases from V and 7 bases from J, leaving 10 bases between. The CDR3 is made up of 13 amino acids. CDR3 sequence: CASRAGFNSPLHF. Written as DNA, the CDR3 is TGTGCCAGCAGGGCAGGGTTCAATTCACCCCTCCACTTT. Combining the CDR3 with reference TRBV5-6 and TRBJ1-6 gives the whole variable domain DAGVTQSPTHLIKTRGQQVTLRCSPKSGHDTVSWYQQALGQGPQFIFQYYEEEERQRGNFPDRFSGHQFPNYSSELNVNALLLGDSALYLCASRAGFNSPLHFGNGTRLTVT.

The J gene is TRBJ2-7, the V gene TRBV30; D is unresolved. The CDR3 covers 13 residues. In germline, CDR1 is GTSNPN, CDR2 SVGIG (reference sequence). Trimming took 6 bases from V and 5 from J, leaving 17 bases between them. The DNA of the CDR3 is TGTGCCTGTGTAGAGAATGATCTTCACGAGCAGTACTTC. Translating gives CACVENDLHEQYF.

V and J are TRBV18 and TRBJ2-5; D possibly corresponds to TRBD2 (6 bases). V lost 1 base to trimming and J lost 5 bases, with 14 bases between them. The germline gives CDR1 KGHSH, CDR2 LQKENI. The CDR3 is made up of 15 amino acids. CDR3 sequence (DNA): TGTGCCAGCTCACCACGGGCGCGGGGTGATGAGACCCAGTACTTC. This codes for CASSPRARGDETQYF. The full variable domain, completed using reference TRBV18 and TRBJ2-5, is NAGVMQNPRHLVRRRGQEARLRCSPMKGHSHVYWYRQLPEEGLKFMVYLQKENIIDESGMPKERFSAEFPKEGPSILRIQQVVRGDSAAYFCASSPRARGDETQYFGPGTRLLVL.

This clone has a handful of counts. This chain links TRBV27 with TRBJ2-7, with D perhaps matching TRBD1 (5 bases). Deletions cut 4 bases from V and 2 bases from J, with 15 bases between. The CDR3 contains 15 residues. Germline V gene lookup returns CDR1 MNHEY and CDR2 SMNVEV (reference sequence). The CDR3: CASSYSLDSTYEQYF. The CDR3 nucleotides are TGTGCCAGCAGTTACTCCCTTGACAGTACCTACGAGCAGTACTTC.

The chain joins TRBV14 to TRBJ2-1, with 10 bases lining up with TRBD2. Unmatched junction bases numbered 6, after V lost 6 bases and J lost 1 base. The CDR3 loop spans 16 amino acids. The germline V gene encodes CDR1 SGHDN and CDR2 FVKESK. CDR3 nucleotides: TGTGCCAGCAGTCCGCTAGCGGGAGTTTCCTACAATGAGCAGTTCTTC. Protein sequence: CASSPLAGVSYNEQFF. Drawing the rest from reference TRBV14 and TRBJ2-1, the complete variable domain is EAGVTQFPSHSVIEKGQTVTLRCDPISGHDNLYWYRRVMGKEIKFLLHFVKESKQDESGMPNNRFLAERTGGTYSTLKVQPAELEDSGVYFCASSPLAGVSYNEQFFGPGTRLTVL.